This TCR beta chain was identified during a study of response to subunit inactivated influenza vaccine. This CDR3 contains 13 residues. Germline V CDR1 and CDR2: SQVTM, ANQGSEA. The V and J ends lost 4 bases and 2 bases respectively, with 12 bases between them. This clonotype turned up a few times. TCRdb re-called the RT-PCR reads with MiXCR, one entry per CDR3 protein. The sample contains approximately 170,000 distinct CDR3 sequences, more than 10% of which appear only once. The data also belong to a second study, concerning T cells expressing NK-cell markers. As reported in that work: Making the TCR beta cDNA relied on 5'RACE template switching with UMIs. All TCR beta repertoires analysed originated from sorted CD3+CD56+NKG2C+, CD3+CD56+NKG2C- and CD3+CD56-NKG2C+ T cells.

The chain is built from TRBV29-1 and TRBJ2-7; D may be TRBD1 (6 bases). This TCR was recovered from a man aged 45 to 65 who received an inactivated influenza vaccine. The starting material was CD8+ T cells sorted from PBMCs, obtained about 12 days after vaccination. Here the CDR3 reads CSVGGPGTYEQYF. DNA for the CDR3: TGCAGCGTTGGGGGGCCAGGAACCTACGAGCAGTACTTC.